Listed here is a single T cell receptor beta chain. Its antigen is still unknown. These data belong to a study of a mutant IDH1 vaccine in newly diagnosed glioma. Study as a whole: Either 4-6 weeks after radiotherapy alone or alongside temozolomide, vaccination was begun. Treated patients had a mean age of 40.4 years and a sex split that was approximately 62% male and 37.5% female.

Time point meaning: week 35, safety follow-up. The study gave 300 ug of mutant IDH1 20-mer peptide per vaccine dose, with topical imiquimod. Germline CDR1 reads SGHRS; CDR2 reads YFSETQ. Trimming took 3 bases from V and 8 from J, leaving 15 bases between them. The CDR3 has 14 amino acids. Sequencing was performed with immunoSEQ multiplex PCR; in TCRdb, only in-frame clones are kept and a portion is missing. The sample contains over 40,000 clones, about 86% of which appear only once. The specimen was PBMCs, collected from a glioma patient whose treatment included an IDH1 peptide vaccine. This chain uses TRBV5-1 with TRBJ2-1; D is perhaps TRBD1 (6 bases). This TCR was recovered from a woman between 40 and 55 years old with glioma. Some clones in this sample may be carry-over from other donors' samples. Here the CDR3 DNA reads TGCGCCAGCAGCTCCTCAGGGGTAGTCGATGAGCAGTTCTTC. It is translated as CASSSSGVVDEQFF.